A single sample gave rise to the 2 T cell receptor beta chains below, sequenced in a study of kidney transplant recipient with SARS-CoV-2 infection. TCRdb called the reads again in MiXCR, with one record for every CDR3 protein. Of 200,000 to 300,000 distinct CDR3 sequences in the sample, more than 25% are singletons; the top ten hold under 7.5%. The source was a blood sample, collected at baseline and on day 111 from a kidney transplant recipient. These TCRs come from a young adult male patient who had COVID-19 and was a kidney transplant recipient. Part of the T cell pool may stem from the graft donor.

About this clonotype: Since a much larger clone is just one base distant, this may be a read error. V and J are TRBV7-9 and TRBJ2-2; D possibly corresponds to TRBD2 (6 bases). Germline V gene sequence: CDR1 SEHNR, CDR2 FQNEAQ (reference sequence). V was shortened by 5 bases and J by 5 bases, with 12 bases between the two germline ends. The CDR3 covers 14 residues. The CDR3 DNA reads as TGTGCCAGCAGCCTTCAGGAGGGGACCGGGGAGCTGTTTTTT. Amino acids: CASSLQEGTGELFF.

This clonotype was counted many times. The rearrangement links TRBV19 to TRBJ1-2; D is possibly TRBD1 (5 bases). The CDR3 contains 17 residues. Germline lookup yields CDR1 LNHDA and CDR2 SQIVND (reference sequence). Trimming shortened V by 4 bases and J by 4 bases, and 22 bases separated the two germline ends. The DNA for the CDR3 is TGTGCCAGTAGTACAGGTCGGACAAATCGAAAGACCTATGGCTACACCTTC. It yields the protein CASSTGRTNRKTYGYTF.